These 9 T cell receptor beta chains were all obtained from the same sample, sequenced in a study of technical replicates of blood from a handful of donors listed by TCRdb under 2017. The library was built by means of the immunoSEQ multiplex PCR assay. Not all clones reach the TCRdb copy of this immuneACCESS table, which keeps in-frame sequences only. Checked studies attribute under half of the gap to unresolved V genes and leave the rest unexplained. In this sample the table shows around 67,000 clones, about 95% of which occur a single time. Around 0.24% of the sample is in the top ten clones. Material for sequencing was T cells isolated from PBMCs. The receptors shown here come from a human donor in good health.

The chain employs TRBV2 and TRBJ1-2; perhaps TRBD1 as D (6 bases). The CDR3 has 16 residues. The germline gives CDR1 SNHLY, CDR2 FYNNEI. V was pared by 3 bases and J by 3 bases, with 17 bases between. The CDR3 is CASSEGAENRHYGYTF. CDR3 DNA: TGTGCCAGCAGTGAGGGGGCCGAGAATCGTCACTATGGCTACACCTTC.

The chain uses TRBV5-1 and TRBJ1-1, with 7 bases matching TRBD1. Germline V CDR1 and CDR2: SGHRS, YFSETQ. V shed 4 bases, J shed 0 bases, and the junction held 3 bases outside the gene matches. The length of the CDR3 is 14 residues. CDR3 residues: CASSTGAMNTEAFF. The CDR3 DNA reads TGCGCCAGCAGCACAGGGGCGATGAACACTGAAGCTTTCTTT.

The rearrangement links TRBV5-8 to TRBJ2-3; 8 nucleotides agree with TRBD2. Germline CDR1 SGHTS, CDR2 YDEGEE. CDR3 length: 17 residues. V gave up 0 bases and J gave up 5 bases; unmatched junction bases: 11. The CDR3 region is CASSLAETGRAIDTQYF. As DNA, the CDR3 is TGTGCCAGCAGCTTGGCGGAGACCGGGAGGGCCATAGATACGCAGTATTTT.

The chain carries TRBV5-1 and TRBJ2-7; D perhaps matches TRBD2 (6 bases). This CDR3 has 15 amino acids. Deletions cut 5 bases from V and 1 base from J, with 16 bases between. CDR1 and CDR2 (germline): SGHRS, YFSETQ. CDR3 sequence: CASRQTAGQSYEQYF. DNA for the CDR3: TGCGCCAGCAGACAAACCGCGGGGCAATCCTACGAGCAGTACTTC.

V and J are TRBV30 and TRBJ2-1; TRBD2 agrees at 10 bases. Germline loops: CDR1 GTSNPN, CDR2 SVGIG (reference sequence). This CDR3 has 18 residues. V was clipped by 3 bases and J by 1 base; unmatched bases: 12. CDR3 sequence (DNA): TGTGCCTGGAGAGGCGAGGGTAGCGGGGGGCCGTCCTACAATGAGCAGTTCTTC. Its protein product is CAWRGEGSGGPSYNEQFF.

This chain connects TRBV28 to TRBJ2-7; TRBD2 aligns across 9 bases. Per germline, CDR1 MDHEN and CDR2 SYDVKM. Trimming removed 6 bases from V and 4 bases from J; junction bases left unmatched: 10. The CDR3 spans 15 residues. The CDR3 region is CASSASSGLAYEQYF. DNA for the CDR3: TGTGCCAGCAGCGCCTCGTCGGGACTAGCTTACGAGCAGTACTTC.

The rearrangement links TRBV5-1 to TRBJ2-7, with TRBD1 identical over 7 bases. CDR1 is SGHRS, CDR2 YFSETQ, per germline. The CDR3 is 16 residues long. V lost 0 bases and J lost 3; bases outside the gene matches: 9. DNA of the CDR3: TGCGCCAGCAGCTTGGGGCACCGGGACAGCAGCTACGAGCAGTACTTC. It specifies CASSLGHRDSSYEQYF.

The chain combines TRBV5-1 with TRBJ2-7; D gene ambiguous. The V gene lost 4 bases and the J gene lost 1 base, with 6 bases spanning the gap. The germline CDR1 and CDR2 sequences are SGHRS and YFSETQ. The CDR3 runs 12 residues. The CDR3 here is CASSRRSYEQYF. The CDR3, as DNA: TGCGCCAGCAGCCGCCGGTCCTACGAGCAGTACTTC.

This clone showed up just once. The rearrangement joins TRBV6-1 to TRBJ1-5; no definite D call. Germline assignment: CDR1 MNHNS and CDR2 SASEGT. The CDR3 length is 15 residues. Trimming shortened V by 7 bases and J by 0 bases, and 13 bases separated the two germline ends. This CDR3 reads CASTRIEVSNQPQHF. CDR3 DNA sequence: TGTGCCAGCACCCGCATCGAGGTTAGCAATCAGCCCCAGCATTTT.